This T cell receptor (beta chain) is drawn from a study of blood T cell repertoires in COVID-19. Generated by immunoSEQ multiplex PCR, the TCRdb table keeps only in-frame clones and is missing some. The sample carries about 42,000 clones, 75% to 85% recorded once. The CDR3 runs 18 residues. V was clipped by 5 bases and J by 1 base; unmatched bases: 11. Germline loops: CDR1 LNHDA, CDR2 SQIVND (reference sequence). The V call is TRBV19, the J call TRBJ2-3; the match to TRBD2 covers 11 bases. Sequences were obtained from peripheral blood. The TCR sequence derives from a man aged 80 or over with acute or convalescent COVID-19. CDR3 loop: CASSLTSGRNAGTDTQYF. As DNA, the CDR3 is TGTGCCAGTAGTCTTACTAGCGGGAGAAACGCTGGCACAGATACGCAGTATTTT.